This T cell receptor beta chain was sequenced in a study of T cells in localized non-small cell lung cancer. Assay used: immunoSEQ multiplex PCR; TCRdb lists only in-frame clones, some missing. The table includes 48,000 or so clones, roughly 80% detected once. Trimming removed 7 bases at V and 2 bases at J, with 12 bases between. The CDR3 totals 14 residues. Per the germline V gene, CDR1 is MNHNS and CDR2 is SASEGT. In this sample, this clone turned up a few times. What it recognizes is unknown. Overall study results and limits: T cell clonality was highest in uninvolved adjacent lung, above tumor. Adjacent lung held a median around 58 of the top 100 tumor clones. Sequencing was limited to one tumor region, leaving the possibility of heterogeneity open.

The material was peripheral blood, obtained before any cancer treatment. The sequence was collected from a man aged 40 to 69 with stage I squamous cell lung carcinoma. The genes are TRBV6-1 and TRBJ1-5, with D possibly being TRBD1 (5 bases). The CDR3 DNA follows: TGTGCCAGCACGTGGCAGGGTGGCAATCAGCCCCAGCATTTT. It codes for CASTWQGGNQPQHF.